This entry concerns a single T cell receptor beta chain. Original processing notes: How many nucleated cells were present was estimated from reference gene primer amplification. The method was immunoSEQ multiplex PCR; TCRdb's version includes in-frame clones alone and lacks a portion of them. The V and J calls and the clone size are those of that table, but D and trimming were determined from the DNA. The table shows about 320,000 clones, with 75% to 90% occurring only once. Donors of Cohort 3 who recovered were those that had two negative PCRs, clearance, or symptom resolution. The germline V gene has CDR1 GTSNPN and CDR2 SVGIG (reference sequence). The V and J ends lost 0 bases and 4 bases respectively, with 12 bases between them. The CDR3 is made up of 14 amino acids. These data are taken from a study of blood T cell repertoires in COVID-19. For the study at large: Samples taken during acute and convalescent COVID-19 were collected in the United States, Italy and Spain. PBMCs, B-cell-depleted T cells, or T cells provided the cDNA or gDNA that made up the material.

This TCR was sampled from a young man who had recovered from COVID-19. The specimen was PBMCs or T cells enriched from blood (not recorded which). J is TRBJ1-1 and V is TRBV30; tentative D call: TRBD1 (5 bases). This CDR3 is CAWSVGGLGTEAFF. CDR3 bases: TGTGCCTGGAGTGTGGGGGGTTTAGGCACTGAAGCTTTCTTT.